This TCR beta chain came from a study of beta chain features in type 1 diabetes. The single heparinised draw taken from each donor contained around 100 mL of blood on average. This clone has ten or more counts. Every isolated RNA sample was fully reverse transcribed, so sequencing captured expressed TCRB transcripts. Repertoires were generated with immunoSEQ multiplex PCR, while TCRdb's copy carries only in-frame clones and drops some. Among around 140,000 clones listed, roughly 10% were seen once. This TCR was recovered from a man aged 18 to 30 in good health. Input material: naive CD4+ T cells from blood.

CDR3 protein: CASSLALQVNEQFF. CDR3 DNA sequence: TGTGCCAGCAGCTTAGCGTTACAGGTTAATGAGCAGTTCTTC. V is TRBV7-9 and J is TRBJ2-1; tentative D call: TRBD1 (5 bases). Germline values: CDR1 SEHNR, CDR2 FQNEAQ (reference sequence). Trimming took off 0 bases at V and 7 bases at J, with 10 bases between the two ends. The CDR3 contains 14 residues.